What follows are 10 T cell receptor beta chains derived from one specimen sequenced in a study of OX40 agonist ivuxolimab in advanced cancers. Sequencing used immunoSEQ multiplex PCR; TCRdb keeps in-frame clones, though not all of them. Here the sample spans about 150,000 clones, 85% to 95% being singletons. Here the sequenced sample was CD4+ or CD8+ T cells sorted from blood, taken in a trial of the OX40 agonist ivuxolimab. These TCRs come from an adult with an advanced solid tumor such as melanoma, head and neck, liver or kidney cancer.

The rearrangement links TRBV18 to TRBJ2-3; 8 bases are a match to TRBD2. With V trimmed by 4 bases and J by 6 bases, 6 bases remained unmatched. The CDR3 loop spans 14 amino acids. Germline V gene sequence: CDR1 KGHSH, CDR2 LQKENI. The CDR3 loop reads CASSLQLADDTQYF. The CDR3 DNA is TGTGCCAGCTCACTTCAACTAGCGGATGATACGCAGTATTTT.

The V call is TRBV7-2, the J call TRBJ1-2; TRBD1 might be the D (6 bases). V lost 1 base and J 8 bases, leaving 14 bases between the germline ends. The CDR3 runs to 14 residues. CDR1 is SGHTA, CDR2 FQGNSA, per germline. The CDR3, as DNA: TGTGCCAGCAGCTTAGAATGGACAGCGCGAGGCTACACCTTC. Its translation: CASSLEWTARGYTF.

The chain joins TRBV6-4 to TRBJ2-3, with 8 bases identical to TRBD2. From germline, CDR1 is MRHNA and CDR2 SNTAGT. Trimming took 0 bases from V and 1 from J; bases not matched to a gene: 6. The CDR3 extends over 17 amino acids. DNA of the CDR3: TGTGCCAGCAGTGACTCAGCGGGAGTTAGGGGCACAGATACGCAGTATTTT. Encoded protein: CASSDSAGVRGTDTQYF.

This clone was detected only once. This chain joins TRBV27 and TRBJ2-7, with D uncertain. V dropped 3 bases and J dropped 1 base, with 10 bases sitting between them. This CDR3 is built from 14 residues. Germline V gives CDR1 MNHEY, CDR2 SMNVEV (reference sequence). The CDR3 here is CASSLDRRSYEQYF. The CDR3 bases are TGTGCCAGCAGTTTGGACCGTCGTTCCTACGAGCAGTACTTC.

As for this clone: Germline is not matched at one junction end, which may reflect a read error. The rearrangement uses TRBV20-1 and TRBJ1-1; no reliable D call. The CDR3 contains 9 residues. In germline, CDR1 is DFQATT, CDR2 SNEGSKA (reference sequence). The CDR3 loop reads CSASPPALF. For the CDR3, the DNA is TGCAGTGCTAGCCCGCCAGCCCTCTTT.

The chain combines TRBV12-5 with TRBJ2-1, with TRBD2 identical over 10 bases. Germline CDR1 reads LGHNT; CDR2 reads FRNRAP. The CDR3 is 18 residues long. V trimming: 0 bases; J trimming: 0 bases; junction bases outside the gene matches: 5. CDR3 residues: CASGLVSGGASSYNEQFF. The CDR3 DNA follows: TGTGCTAGTGGTTTGGTGAGCGGGGGGGCCAGCTCCTACAATGAGCAGTTCTTC.

This chain connects TRBV20-1 to TRBJ1-2; unclear D gene. The ends were cut back, 1 base at V and 13 bases at J, with 10 bases in the middle. This CDR3 contains 10 residues. Per the germline V gene, CDR1 is DFQATT and CDR2 is SNEGSKA (reference sequence). This chain's CDR3 is CSARVEGCTF. CDR3 in DNA: TGCAGTGCTAGAGTGGAAGGGTGCACCTTC.

V and J are TRBV11-3 and TRBJ2-4, with D tentatively TRBD2 (6 bases). Germline V gene lookup returns CDR1 SGHNT and CDR2 YENEEA. The length of the CDR3 is 12 residues. Trimming left V 4 bases short and J 10 bases short, with 11 bases between. The CDR3 nucleotides read TGTGCCAGCAGCTCCCCCCGGGGGATTCAGTACTTC. Its protein is CASSSPRGIQYF.

Of note for this clone: Other DNA sequences in this sample translate to the same CDR3. The rearrangement links TRBV10-3 to TRBJ2-7; a possible D gene is TRBD1 (6 bases). The CDR3 is 14 residues long. Germline CDR1 and CDR2: ENHRY and SYGVKD. Trimming pared 0 bases from V and 2 bases from J, leaving 8 bases between. CDR3: CAISESTGTYEQYF. The CDR3 nucleotides read TGTGCCATCAGTGAGTCGACAGGCACCTACGAGCAGTACTTC.

The chain has TRBV7-2 and TRBJ1-5; 9 bases are shared with TRBD1. The CDR3 covers 15 residues. J gave up 2 bases and V 7 bases, and 6 bases lay outside the gene matches. CDR1 is SGHTA, CDR2 FQGNSA, per germline. CDR3 sequence (DNA): TGTGCCAGCACCCGGACAGGGGATGGCAATCAGCCCCAGCATTTT. Its translation: CASTRTGDGNQPQHF.